The source of this TCR beta chain is a study of cytomegalovirus exposure and HLA in healthy donors. About the study: An early release of data contained some 80 million unique TCRs, which came from HLA-typed donors. Of several hundred genotyped donors, roughly 80% clustered with self-reported Caucasian donors.

Details on this clone: The antigen remains unidentified.

CDR3 length: 15 amino acids. CDR1 is SEHNR, CDR2 FQNEAQ, per germline (reference sequence). Trimming left V 2 bases short and J 3 bases short, with 13 bases between. The PCR had 60 Vbeta and 13 Jbeta primers. Data came from immunoSEQ multiplex PCR; TCRdb stores just in-frame clones and leaves some out. The sample holds 150,000 to 200,000 clones, 84% seen once. Overall study findings and caveats: TCR sequences were mostly rare, though some public TCRs occurred in many donors. Later, an analysis showed that TCR beta chains associated with HLA were more clonally expanded than others that were equally common.

Sequencing was performed on PBMCs. V usage is TRBV7-9 and J usage is TRBJ1-1; D is uncertain. This clonotype originated in a girl aged 2-10 years in good health and CMV-seropositive. For the CDR3, the DNA is TGTGCCAGCAGCTTAAGCGACTCCGACTACACTGAAGCTTTCTTT. Amino acid sequence: CASSLSDSDYTEAFF. The variable domain in full, completed from reference TRBV7-9 and TRBJ1-1, reads DTGVSQNPRHKITKRGQNVTFRCDPISEHNRLYWYRQTLGQGPEFLTYFQNEAQLEKSRLLSDRFSAERPKGSFSTLEIQRTEQGDSAMYLCASSLSDSDYTEAFFGQGTRLTVV.